This entry describes one T cell receptor beta chain. The antigen is unknown. The entry originates in a study of beta chain features in type 1 diabetes. General study points: All four CD4+ subsets from Type 1 diabetes patients carried moderately but significantly shorter TCRB CDR3s. Relative to healthy donors, patients appeared to have naive, central memory and Treg TCRB repertoires that were more similar. Researchers caution that PCR might favor shorter templates, equally among patients and controls.

V gave up 7 bases and J gave up 4 bases; unmatched junction bases: 3. Germline V gene lookup returns CDR1 SNHLY and CDR2 FYNNEI. This CDR3 has 12 amino acids. The authors reverse transcribed all of the isolated RNA, so sequencing captured expressed TCRB transcripts. Sequencing was performed with immunoSEQ multiplex PCR; in TCRdb, only in-frame clones are kept and a portion is missing. The data contain some 290,000 clones, roughly an eighth of them singletons. V usage is TRBV2 and J usage is TRBJ2-7; 8 bases map to TRBD2. This receptor was obtained from a man in his thirties or forties with type 1 diabetes. What was sequenced was naive CD4+ T cells from blood. The CDR3 DNA is TGTGCCAGCACGGAGCGGGAGTACGAGCAGTACTTC. It specifies CASTEREYEQYF.